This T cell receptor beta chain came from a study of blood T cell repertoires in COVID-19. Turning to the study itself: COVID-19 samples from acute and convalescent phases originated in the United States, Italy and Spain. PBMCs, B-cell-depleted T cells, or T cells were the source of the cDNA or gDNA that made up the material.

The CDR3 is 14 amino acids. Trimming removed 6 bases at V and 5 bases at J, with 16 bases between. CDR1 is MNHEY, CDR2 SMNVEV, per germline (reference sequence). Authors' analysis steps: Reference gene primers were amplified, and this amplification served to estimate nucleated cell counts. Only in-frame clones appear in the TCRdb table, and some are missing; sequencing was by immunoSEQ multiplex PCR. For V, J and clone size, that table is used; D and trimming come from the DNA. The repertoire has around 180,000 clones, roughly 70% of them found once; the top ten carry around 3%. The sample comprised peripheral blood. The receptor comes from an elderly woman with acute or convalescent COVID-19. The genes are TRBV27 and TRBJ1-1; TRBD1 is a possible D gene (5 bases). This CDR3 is CASRPGEGLTEAFF. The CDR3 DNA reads TGTGCCAGCAGGCCGGGGGAAGGTTTGACTGAAGCTTTCTTT.